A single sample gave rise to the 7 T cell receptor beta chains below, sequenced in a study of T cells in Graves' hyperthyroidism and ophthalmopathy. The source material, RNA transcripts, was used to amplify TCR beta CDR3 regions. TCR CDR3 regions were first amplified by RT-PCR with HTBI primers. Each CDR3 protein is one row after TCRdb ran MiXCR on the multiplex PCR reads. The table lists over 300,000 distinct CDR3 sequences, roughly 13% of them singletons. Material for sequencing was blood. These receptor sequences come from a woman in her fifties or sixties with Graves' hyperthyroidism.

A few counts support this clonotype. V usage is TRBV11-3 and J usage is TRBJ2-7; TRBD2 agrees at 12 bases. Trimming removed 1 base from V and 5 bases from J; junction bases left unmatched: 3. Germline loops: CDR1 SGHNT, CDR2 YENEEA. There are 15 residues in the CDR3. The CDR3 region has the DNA TGTGCCAGCAGCTTAGGGGCTAGCGGGAGGGACGAGCAGTACTTC. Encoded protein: CASSLGASGRDEQYF.

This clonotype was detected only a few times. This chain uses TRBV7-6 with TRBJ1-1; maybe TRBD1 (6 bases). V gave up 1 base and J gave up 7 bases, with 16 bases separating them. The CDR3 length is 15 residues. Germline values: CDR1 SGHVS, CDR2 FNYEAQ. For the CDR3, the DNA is TGTGCCAGCAGCTTAGTATTTGGTCAGGGGCATGAAGCTTTCTTT. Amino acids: CASSLVFGQGHEAFF. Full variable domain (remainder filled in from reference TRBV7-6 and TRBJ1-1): GAGVSQSPRYKVTKRGQDVALRCDPISGHVSLYWYRQALGQGPEFLTYFNYEAQQDKSGLPNDRFSAERPEGSISTLTIQRTEQRDSAMYRCASSLVFGQGHEAFFGQGTRLTVV.

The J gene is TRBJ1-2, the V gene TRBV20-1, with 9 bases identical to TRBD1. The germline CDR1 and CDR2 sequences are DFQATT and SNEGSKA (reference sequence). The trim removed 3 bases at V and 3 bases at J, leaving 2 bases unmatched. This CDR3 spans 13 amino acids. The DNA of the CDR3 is TGCAGTGCTAGGACAGGGGGGGACTATGGCTACACCTTC. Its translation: CSARTGGDYGYTF.

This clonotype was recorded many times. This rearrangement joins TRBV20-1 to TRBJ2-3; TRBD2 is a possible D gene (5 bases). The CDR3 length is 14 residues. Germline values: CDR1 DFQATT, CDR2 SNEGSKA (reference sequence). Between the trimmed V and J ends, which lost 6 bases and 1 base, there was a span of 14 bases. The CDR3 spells CSAKEDGRTDTQYF. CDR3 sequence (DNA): TGCAGTGCCAAGGAGGATGGCCGCACAGATACGCAGTATTTT.

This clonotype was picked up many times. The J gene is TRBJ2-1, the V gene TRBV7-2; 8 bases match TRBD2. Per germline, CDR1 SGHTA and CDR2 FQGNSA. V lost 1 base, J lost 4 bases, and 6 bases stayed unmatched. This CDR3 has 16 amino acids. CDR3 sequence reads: CASSLVAGGHYNEQFF. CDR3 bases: TGTGCCAGCAGCTTAGTTGCGGGAGGCCATTACAATGAGCAGTTCTTC.

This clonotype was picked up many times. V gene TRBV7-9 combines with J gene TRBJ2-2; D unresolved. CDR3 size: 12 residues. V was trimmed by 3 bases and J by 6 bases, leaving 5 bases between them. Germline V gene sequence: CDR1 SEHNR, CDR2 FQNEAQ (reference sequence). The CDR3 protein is CASSLHPGELFF. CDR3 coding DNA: TGTGCCAGCAGCTTGCACCCCGGGGAGCTGTTTTTT.

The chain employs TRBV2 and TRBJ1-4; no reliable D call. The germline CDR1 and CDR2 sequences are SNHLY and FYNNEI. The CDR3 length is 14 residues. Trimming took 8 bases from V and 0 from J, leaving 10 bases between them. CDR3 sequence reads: CASAGRATNEKLFF. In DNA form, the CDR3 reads TGTGCCAGCGCGGGTAGGGCAACTAATGAAAAACTGTTTTTT.